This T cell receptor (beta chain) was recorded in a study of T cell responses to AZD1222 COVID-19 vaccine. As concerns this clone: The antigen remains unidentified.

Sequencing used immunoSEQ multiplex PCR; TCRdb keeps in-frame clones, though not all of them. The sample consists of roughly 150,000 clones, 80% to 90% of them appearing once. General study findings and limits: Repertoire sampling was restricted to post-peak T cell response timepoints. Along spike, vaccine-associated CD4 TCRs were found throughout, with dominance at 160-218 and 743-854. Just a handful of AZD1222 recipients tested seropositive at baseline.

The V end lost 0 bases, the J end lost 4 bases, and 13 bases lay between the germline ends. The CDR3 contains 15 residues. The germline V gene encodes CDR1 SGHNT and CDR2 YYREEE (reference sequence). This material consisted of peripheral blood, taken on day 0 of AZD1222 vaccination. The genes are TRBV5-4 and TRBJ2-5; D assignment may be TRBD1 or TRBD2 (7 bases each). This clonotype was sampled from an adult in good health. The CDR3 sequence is CASSLAGGARETQYF. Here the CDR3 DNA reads TGTGCCAGCAGCTTGGCAGGGGGGGCGAGAGAGACCCAGTACTTC.